The table lists the clone carrying this T cell receptor (beta chain) with many counts. This sample is drawn from a study of blood T cell repertoires in COVID-19. At the level of the study: The origin of the acute and convalescent COVID-19 samples was the United States, Italy and Spain. Sources were T cells, B-cell-depleted T cells, or PBMCs; the material itself was cDNA or gDNA.

The table came from immunoSEQ multiplex PCR; TCRdb's copy has only in-frame clones and leaves some out. This sample has some 230,000 clones, with 80% to 90% found just once. V lost 6 bases to trimming and J lost 3 bases, with 11 bases between them. CDR1 is SQVTM, CDR2 ANQGSEA, per germline. The CDR3 loop spans 12 amino acids. The chain uses TRBV29-1 and TRBJ1-1, with D possibly matching TRBD1 (6 bases). This receptor was identified in a young woman in a cohort exposed to, infected with or recovered from COVID-19 (not recorded which). Material: PBMCs or T cells enriched from blood (not recorded which). The CDR3 nucleotides read TGCAGCGTGTGGGGACACTACACTGAAGCTTTCTTT. Protein product: CSVWGHYTEAFF. The full variable domain, in which reference TRBV29-1 and TRBJ1-1 provide the parts outside the CDR3, is SAVISQKPSRDICQRGTSLTIQCQVDSQVTMMFWYRQQPGQSLTLIATANQGSEATYESGFVIDKFPISRPNLTFSTLTVSNMSPEDSSIYLCSVWGHYTEAFFGQGTRLTVV.